This T cell receptor beta chain emerged from a study of blood T cell repertoires in COVID-19. Study in general: Donors in the United States, Italy and Spain gave samples during acute or convalescent COVID-19. T cells, B-cell-depleted T cells, or PBMCs provided the cDNA or gDNA that served as material.

Methods used by the authors: Amplification from reference gene primers served as the basis for estimated nucleated cell counts. Only in-frame clones appear in the TCRdb table, and some are missing; sequencing was by immunoSEQ multiplex PCR. V, J and clone size are those of that table, while D and trimming were read from the DNA. Among about 150,000 clones, about 80% were seen once, and the ten largest hold roughly 0.52%. The table lists this clone with a count of one. V trimming: 0 bases; J trimming: 0 bases; junction bases outside the gene matches: 6. The length of the CDR3 is 17 residues. Germline CDR1 SGDLS, CDR2 YYNGEE.

J is TRBJ2-3 and V is TRBV9, with TRBD2 matching over 8 bases. The sample comprised peripheral blood. The receptor comes from a man aged 60 to 75 with acute or convalescent COVID-19. CDR3 coding DNA: TGTGCCAGCAGCGTAGGCAGAGGCGGGGGGAGCACAGATACGCAGTATTTT. Protein product: CASSVGRGGGSTDTQYF. The full variable domain, in which reference TRBV9 and TRBJ2-3 provide the parts outside the CDR3, is DSGVTQTPKHLITATGQRVTLRCSPRSGDLSVYWYQQSLDQGLQFLIQYYNGEERAKGNILERFSAQQFPDLHSELNLSSLELGDSALYFCASSVGRGGGSTDTQYFGPGTRLTVL.